This T cell receptor (beta chain) was identified during a study of siplizumab effects on memory and regulatory T cells. Measured with immunoSEQ multiplex PCR; TCRdb has only the in-frame clones, and not every one. Seen here are about 69,000 clones, about 87% observed once, and the top ten hold roughly 1.7%. Germline V gene lookup returns CDR1 SGHNT and CDR2 YYREEE (reference sequence). The CDR3 totals 14 residues. Trimming removed 0 bases from V and 5 bases from J; junction bases left unmatched: 1. Study-wide findings and caveats: Naive T cells seemed more diverse than memory cells and seemed major alloresponse contributors. Whether the proliferating Tregs (from siplizumab cultures) were suppressive was not confirmed.

This clone was seen only once. Antigen: not known. The clonotype comes from a human donor in good health. The gene calls are TRBV5-4 and TRBJ2-1, with 8 bases lining up with TRBD2. Sequences were obtained from Tregs sorted from blood. CDR3 coding DNA: TGTGCCAGCAGCTTGGGACTAGCGAACAATGAGCAGTTCTTC. Its translation is CASSLGLANNEQFF. Combining the CDR3 with reference TRBV5-4 and TRBJ2-1 gives the whole variable domain ETGVTQSPTHLIKTRGQQVTLRCSSQSGHNTVSWYQQALGQGPQFIFQYYREEENGRGNFPPRFSGLQFPNYSSELNVNALELDDSALYLCASSLGLANNEQFFGPGTRLTVL.